The next 10 T cell receptor beta chains were all read from a single sample in a study of CXCR3-negative and CXCR3-positive naive CD8 T cells. Researchers prepared the TRB cDNA libraries using 5' RACE with UMI labels. Following a re-call of the 5' RACE reads, TCRdb has one entry per CDR3 protein and lacks DNA. Across 35,000 to 40,000 distinct CDR3 sequences, the top ten clones capture roughly 15% of the sample. The material sequenced was memory CD8+ T cells from blood. These receptors were collected from a human donor in good health. Some clones in this sample may be carry-over from other donors' samples.

This chain uses TRBV2 with TRBJ2-3; TCRdb indicates TRBD1, and absent DNA this call remains unverified. This CDR3 has 17 amino acids. The germline V gene encodes CDR1 SNHLY and CDR2 FYNNEI. CDR3 amino acids: CASSATGGQIRTDTQYF. Filled out from reference TRBV2 and TRBJ2-3, the complete variable domain reads EPEVTQTPSHQVTQMGQEVILRCVPISNHLYFYWYRQILGQKVEFLVSFYNNEISEKSEIFDDQFSVERPDGSNFTLKIRSTKLEDSAMYFCASSATGGQIRTDTQYFGPGTRLTVL.

V gene TRBV4-3 combines with J gene TRBJ2-2. This CDR3 is built from 15 residues. Germline V CDR1 and CDR2: LGHNA, YSLEER. The CDR3 region is CASRHLGSDTGELFF.

The chain uses TRBV19 and TRBJ2-3; TCRdb returns TRBD1, unconfirmable since there is no DNA. There are 13 residues in the CDR3. The V gene's germline CDR1 is LNHDA and CDR2 SQIVND (reference sequence). CDR3 residues: CASRGQGADTQYF.

The V and J genes are TRBV7-9 and TRBJ2-5; TCRdb proposes TRBD1, but this gene call is untestable without DNA. The CDR3 is 17 amino acids. Germline V lookup: CDR1 SEHNR, CDR2 FQNEAQ (reference sequence). The CDR3 region is CASSPSGGQGLQETQYF.

This chain uses TRBV5-6 with TRBJ2-7; TCRdb selects TRBD1, and the lack of DNA leaves this call unchecked. The CDR3 has 14 amino acids. Germline loops: CDR1 SGHDT, CDR2 YYEEEE. This CDR3 reads CASSWGTETYEQYF.

The V call is TRBV28, the J call TRBJ2-7; without DNA, the TCRdb call of TRBD2 cannot be checked. This CDR3 region has 14 residues. Germline CDR1 MDHEN, CDR2 SYDVKM. The CDR3 here is CASRETSTHYEQYF.

The chain employs TRBV12-3 or TRBV12-4 and TRBJ2-5; TCRdb designates TRBD1, a call that cannot be tested without DNA. This CDR3 comprises 14 residues. The CDR3 sequence is CASSFTGAYETQYF.

The chain has TRBV20-1 and TRBJ2-3. Per germline, CDR1 DFQATT and CDR2 SNEGSKA (reference sequence). The CDR3 has 15 residues. The CDR3 reads CSASAMTGRTDTQYF.

This chain connects TRBV29-1 to TRBJ2-7; there is no DNA to check the TCRdb D call of TRBD2. CDR1 and CDR2 from the germline V gene are SQVTM and ANQGSEA. The CDR3 length is 13 residues. CDR3 region: CSGISGDTYEQYF.

V and J are TRBV18 and TRBJ2-1; there is no DNA to check the TCRdb D call of TRBD2. Germline V lookup: CDR1 KGHSH, CDR2 LQKENI. The CDR3 runs to 16 residues. This chain's CDR3 is CASSFLGRGRSNEQFF.